This note documents a single T cell receptor beta chain sequence. Its antigen is still unknown. The data stem from a study of shared clonotypes between healthy human individuals. Naive CD8 cells lacked CD45RO and underwent positive selection for CCR7, leaving out terminally differentiated effector memory CD45RA+ cells. Overall study findings and caveats: In this cohort, only blood was sampled, and tissue repertoires likely differ.

Sorted subsets were amplified in replicate PCRs using 200 ng DNA, around 30,000 T cell genomes. Original data processing: ImmunoSEQ junction-only sequences lacked quality scores, so their filtering differed. Here immunoSEQ multiplex PCR was the method, and the copy in TCRdb shows in-frame clones only, minus some. V, J and clone size are taken as reported in that table, and D and trimming were inferred from the DNA itself. Of around 2,100,000 clones listed, less than 95% are singletons. The CDR3 covers 20 residues. The trim removed 4 bases at V and 7 bases at J, leaving 28 bases unmatched. Germline V lookup: CDR1 SGHDN, CDR2 FVKESK.

V usage is TRBV14 and J usage is TRBJ2-7; 7 nucleotides line up with TRBD1. The receptor comes from a man aged 18 to 29 in good health. The sample consisted of naive CD8+ T cells sorted from blood. CDR3 in amino acids: CASSPTGQAPITPTRWEQYF. The CDR3 DNA reads TGTGCCAGCAGCCCGACCGGACAGGCCCCCATCACCCCCACCAGGTGGGAGCAGTACTTC.